The 18 T cell receptor beta chains in this list originate from one sample, sequenced in a study of T cell repertoires in cytomegalovirus infection. TCRdb reprocessed the reads via MiXCR and lists one record per CDR3 protein. The sample records under 850,000 distinct CDR3 sequences, around 30% being singletons. These TCRs are of unknown antigen specificity. Sample: cultured PBMCs, taken from culture after CMV antigen stimulation. Every receptor here comes from a human donor in good health (CMV status not recorded). Some clones in this sample may be carry-over from other donors' samples.

This clonotype appeared a few times. The chain has TRBV10-2 and TRBJ1-6; D remains unclear. The CDR3 is 16 amino acids. The V and J ends lost 3 bases and 0 bases respectively, with 9 bases between them. Germline V gives CDR1 WSHSY, CDR2 SAAADI. The CDR3 is CASSDLMSSYNSPLHF. For the CDR3, the DNA is TGCGCCAGCAGTGACTTGATGAGCTCCTATAATTCACCCCTCCACTTT.

The CDR3 sequence: CASSGAGGPWNEQFF. CDR3 in DNA: TGTGCCAGCAGTGGAGCGGGGGGGCCTTGGAATGAGCAGTTCTTC. The genes are TRBV6-1 and TRBJ2-1, with 10 positions matching TRBD2. The trim removed 4 bases at V and 7 bases at J, leaving 7 bases unmatched. Germline values: CDR1 MNHNS, CDR2 SASEGT. The CDR3 has 15 amino acids.

The V and J genes are TRBV7-2 and TRBJ2-3; 10 bases are a match to TRBD2. V shed 1 base, J shed 4 bases, and the junction held 8 bases outside the gene matches. The CDR3 is 17 amino acids. The germline V gene has CDR1 SGHTA and CDR2 FQGNSA. Written as DNA, the CDR3 is TGTGCCAGCAGCTTAGGGGCTAGCGGGAGTGGTGCAGATACGCAGTATTTT. Encoded protein: CASSLGASGSGADTQYF.

The table lists this clonotype with many counts. The J gene is TRBJ2-1, the V gene TRBV7-2; D gene uncertain. CDR1 and CDR2 from the germline V gene are SGHTA and FQGNSA. The CDR3 is 15 amino acids. V was shortened by 4 bases and J by 2 bases, with 12 bases between the two germline ends. The CDR3 region is CASSSLLGPYNEQFF. CDR3 nucleotide sequence: TGTGCCAGCAGCTCACTATTGGGCCCCTACAATGAGCAGTTCTTC. Full variable domain (remainder filled in from reference TRBV7-2 and TRBJ2-1): GAGVSQSPSNKVTEKGKDVELRCDPISGHTALYWYRQSLGQGLEFLIYFQGNSAPDKSGLPSDRFSAERTGGSVSTLTIQRTQQEDSAVYLCASSSLLGPYNEQFFGPGTRLTVL.

This clonotype has a handful of counts. V and J are TRBV5-4 and TRBJ1-1; D might be TRBD1 (5 bases). Germline lookup yields CDR1 SGHNT and CDR2 YYREEE (reference sequence). The length of the CDR3 is 17 residues. The V end lost 3 bases, the J end lost 1 base, and 19 bases lay between the germline ends. CDR3 residues: CASSSRTGLLANTEAFF. CDR3 DNA sequence: TGTGCCAGCAGCTCCAGGACGGGACTGTTGGCGAACACTGAAGCTTTCTTT.

V is TRBV11-3 and J is TRBJ2-1; maybe TRBD2 (6 bases). Germline CDR1 SGHNT, CDR2 YENEEA. V lost 1 base to trimming and J lost 0 bases, with 13 bases between them. The CDR3 spans 17 residues. The CDR3 DNA reads TGTGCCAGCAGCTTAGGGGAGGCTAGTAGCTCCTACAATGAGCAGTTCTTC. This translates into CASSLGEASSSYNEQFF.

This clonotype was seen at least ten times. The rearrangement links TRBV7-6 to TRBJ1-1; D remains unclear. Trimming cost V 2 bases and J 4 bases, with 20 bases left between them. The CDR3 totals 17 residues. From germline, CDR1 is SGHVS and CDR2 FNYEAQ. CDR3: CASSLRRHCLGGTEAFF. The CDR3 DNA is TGTGCCAGCAGCTTACGCAGGCACTGCTTGGGTGGCACTGAAGCTTTCTTT.

This clonotype was counted only a few times. The rearrangement uses TRBV20-1 and TRBJ2-7; the D gene is possibly TRBD2 (6 bases). CDR1 is DFQATT, CDR2 SNEGSKA, per germline (reference sequence). CDR3 length equals 13 residues. The ends were cut back, 6 bases at V and 3 bases at J, with 15 bases in the middle. CDR3 amino acids: CSARDGGHYEQYF. CDR3 coding DNA: TGCAGTGCGCGGGACGGCGGCCACTACGAGCAGTACTTC.

The chain employs TRBV20-1 and TRBJ1-6, with D uncertain. The germline gives CDR1 DFQATT, CDR2 SNEGSKA (reference sequence). Trimming shortened V by 3 bases and J by 7 bases, and 19 bases separated the two germline ends. The length of the CDR3 is 16 residues. CDR3 amino acids: CSASSHRRLENSPLHF. CDR3 nucleotide sequence: TGCAGTGCTAGTTCCCACCGGCGCTTAGAGAATTCACCCCTCCACTTT.

Here the CDR3 reads CASSQVVGTRGYTF. The CDR3 nucleotides read TGCGCCAGCAGCCAAGTGGTAGGAACAAGGGGCTACACCTTC. This chain uses TRBV4-1 with TRBJ1-2; D unclear. CDR3 length: 14 amino acids. Germline CDR1 MGHRA, CDR2 YSYEKL. V was cut by 1 base and J by 8 bases, with 14 bases left in between.

This sequence joins TRBV3-1 and TRBJ2-1; 8 bases align to TRBD2. With 3 bases clipped from V and 13 bases from J, the junction kept 11 bases outside the gene matches. Per the germline V gene, CDR1 is LGHDT and CDR2 is YNNKEL (reference sequence). This CDR3 region has 14 residues. As DNA, the CDR3 is TGTGCCAGCAGCCACCTTTCGGGGGGGGCTATACAGTTCTTC. It translates to CASSHLSGGAIQFF.

A few counts support this clonotype. V and J are TRBV10-3 and TRBJ2-7, with D perhaps matching TRBD2 (6 bases). This CDR3 has 16 residues. The germline CDR1 and CDR2 sequences are ENHRY and SYGVKD. Trimming removed 6 bases at V and 3 bases at J, with 21 bases between. The CDR3 DNA sequence: TGTGCCATCAGCCACCCCTTGCCGGAGGGGAACTACGAGCAGTACTTC. Translated, it gives CAISHPLPEGNYEQYF.

This chain uses TRBV5-6 with TRBJ2-1; no clear D gene. Germline CDR1 and CDR2: SGHDT and YYEEEE. The CDR3 is made up of 15 amino acids. Trimming took off 4 bases at V and 5 bases at J, with 16 bases between the two ends. CDR3 amino acids: CASSEYRKVNNEQFF. CDR3 DNA: TGTGCCAGCAGCGAGTACAGAAAGGTTAACAATGAGCAGTTCTTC.

The gene calls are TRBV28 and TRBJ2-1; D might be TRBD1 or TRBD2, each matching 5 bases. CDR3 size: 16 residues. Looked up from germline, CDR1 is MDHEN and CDR2 is SYDVKM. Trimming took off 7 bases at V and 0 bases at J, with 16 bases between the two ends. The DNA for the CDR3 is TGTGCCAGCACCTCATCCGAGGGGAGCTCCTACAATGAGCAGTTCTTC. This sequence encodes CASTSSEGSSYNEQFF.

This clonotype has only a few counts. The rearrangement links TRBV7-6 to TRBJ2-3, with D possibly TRBD2 on 6 matching bases. The CDR3 loop spans 16 amino acids. The germline CDR1 and CDR2 sequences are SGHVS and FNYEAQ. V lost 4 bases to trimming and J lost 0 bases, with 14 bases between them. The CDR3 here is CASSSVVGTSTDTQYF. The CDR3 nucleotides are TGTGCCAGCAGCTCCGTGGTGGGGACTAGCACAGATACGCAGTATTTT.

This clonotype appeared a few times. This chain joins TRBV19 and TRBJ2-6, with TRBD2 as a possible D gene (5 bases). This CDR3 comprises 14 residues. Per germline, CDR1 LNHDA and CDR2 SQIVND (reference sequence). V gave up 4 bases and J gave up 4 bases, with 8 bases separating them. CDR3 protein: CASSRSGGANVLTF. The CDR3 region has the DNA TGTGCCAGTAGTAGGTCGGGGGGGGCCAACGTCCTGACTTTC.

This clonotype was seen more than once but under ten times. The J gene is TRBJ2-3, the V gene TRBV5-6; D possibly corresponds to TRBD1 (5 bases). CDR3 length: 13 residues. Trimming shortened V by 4 bases and J by 6 bases, and 12 bases separated the two germline ends. CDR1 SGHDT and CDR2 YYEEEE come from the germline V gene. The CDR3 nucleotides read TGTGCCAGCAGCATAGACAGTCCGGATACGCAGTATTTT. This gives the protein CASSIDSPDTQYF.

The chain uses TRBV28 and TRBJ1-3; D ambiguous. This CDR3 has 15 amino acids. V was pared by 8 bases and J by 0 bases, with 14 bases between. From germline, CDR1 is MDHEN and CDR2 SYDVKM. In DNA, the CDR3 is TGTGCCAGCTCGGGCAGGTTAATCTCTGGAAACACCATATATTTT. Encoded protein: CASSGRLISGNTIYF.